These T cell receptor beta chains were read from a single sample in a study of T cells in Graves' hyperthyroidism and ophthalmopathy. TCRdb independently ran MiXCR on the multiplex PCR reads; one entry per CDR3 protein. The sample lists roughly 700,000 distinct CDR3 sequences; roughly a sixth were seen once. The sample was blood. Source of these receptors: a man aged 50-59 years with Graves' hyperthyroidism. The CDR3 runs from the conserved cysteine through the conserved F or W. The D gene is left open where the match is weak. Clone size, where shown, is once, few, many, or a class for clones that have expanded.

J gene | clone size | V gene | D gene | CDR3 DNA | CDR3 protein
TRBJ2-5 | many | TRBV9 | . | TGTGCCAGCAGCGTAGACGCGGTCCAAGAGACCCAGTACTTC | CASSVDAVQETQYF
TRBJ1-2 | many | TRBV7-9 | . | TGTGCCAGCAGCTTACGCCAGGGGAACTATGGCTACACCTTC | CASSLRQGNYGYTF
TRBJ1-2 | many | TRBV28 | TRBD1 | TGTGCCAGCAGCGCTCCTACTCCGACAGGGTTGATCGATGGCTACACCTTC | CASSAPTPTGLIDGYTF
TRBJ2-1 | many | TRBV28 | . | TGTGCCAGCAGTTTGCTGGACCTATCCAATGAGCAGTTCTTC | CASSLLDLSNEQFF
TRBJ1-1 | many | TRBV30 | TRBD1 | TGTGCCTGGAGAGAATCGGGACAGGGGGCCGGGTACACTGAAGCTTTCTTT | CAWRESGQGAGYTEAFF
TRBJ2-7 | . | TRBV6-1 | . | TGTGCCAGCGGATCCGGGACAAACTACGAGCAGTACTTC | CASGSGTNYEQYF
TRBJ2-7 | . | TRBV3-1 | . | TGTGCCAGCAGACCTACGGGAGTCCACGAGCAGTACTTC | CASRPTGVHEQYF
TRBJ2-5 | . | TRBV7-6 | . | TGTGCCAGTAGCTCCAAGTGGGGGGCAAGAGAGACCCAGTACTTC | CASSSKWGARETQYF
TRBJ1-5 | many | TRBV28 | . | TGTGCCAGCAGTCCCGCCTCAGGGGTGAGTCAGCCCCAGCATTTT | CASSPASGVSQPQHF
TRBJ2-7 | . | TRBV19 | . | TGTGCCAGTAGTAAAAGGGTTACCTACGAGCAGTACTTC | CASSKRVTYEQYF
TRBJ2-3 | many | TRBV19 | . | TGTGCCAGTAGTATCCTCCGGGACCGCCGAACAGATACGCAGTATTTT | CASSILRDRRTDTQYF
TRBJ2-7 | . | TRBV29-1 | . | TGCAGCCCCCGGACAGTCATCTACGAGCAGTACTTC | CSPRTVIYEQYF
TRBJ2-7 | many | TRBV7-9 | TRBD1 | TGTGCCAGCAGCTCCTCTTGGGACAGGGGGTACGAGCAGTACTTC | CASSSSWDRGYEQYF
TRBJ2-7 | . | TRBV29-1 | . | TGCAGCGTTGAAACAGGGACCTACGAGCAGTACTTC | CSVETGTYEQYF
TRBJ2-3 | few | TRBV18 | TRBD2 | TGTGCCAGCTCACCCTCGGCTCTAGCGGGAGGGATTAGCGCAGATACGCAGTATTTT | CASSPSALAGGISADTQYF
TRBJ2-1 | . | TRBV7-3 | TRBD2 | TGTGCCAGCAGCTTAATACTAGCGGGAGAAGGCTACACTGAGCAGTTCTTC | CASSLILAGEGYTEQFF
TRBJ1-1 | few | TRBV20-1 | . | TGCAGTGCTAGAGATCTTAAGAGGGCCACTGAAGCTTTCTTT | CSARDLKRATEAFF
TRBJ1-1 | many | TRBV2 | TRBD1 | TGTGCCAGCAGTGGGCAGGGGGCGGGCACTGAAGCTTTCTTT | CASSGQGAGTEAFF
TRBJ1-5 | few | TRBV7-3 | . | TGTGCCAGTGTACCACATAGCAATCAGCCCCAGCATTTT | CASVPHSNQPQHF
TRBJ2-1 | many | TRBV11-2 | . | TGTGCCAGCAGCGGCCTCAGGGGGCCGCGGGGGAACAATGAGCAGTTCTTC | CASSGLRGPRGNNEQFF
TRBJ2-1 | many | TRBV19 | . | TGTGCCAGCAGCTCAGGTAGCTCCTACAATGAGCAGTTCTTC | CASSSGSSYNEQFF
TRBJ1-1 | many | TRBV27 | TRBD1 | TGTGCCAGCAGTTTGATCGGACAGGGGTGGGGCACTGAAGCTTTCTTT | CASSLIGQGWGTEAFF
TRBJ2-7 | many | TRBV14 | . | TGTGCCAGCAGCCTCGGATACAGGAGGTCTGGCGAGCAGTACTTC | CASSLGYRRSGEQYF
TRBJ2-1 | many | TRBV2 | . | TGTGCCAGCTCAACCGGCGGAGGAGTCCTCTCCTTCCGGGACAATGAGCAGTTCTTC | CASSTGGGVLSFRDNEQFF
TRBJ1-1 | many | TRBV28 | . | TGTGCCAGCAGTAAAGGTTGGGGGAACGATAACACTGAAGCTTTCTTT | CASSKGWGNDNTEAFF
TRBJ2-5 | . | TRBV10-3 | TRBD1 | TGTGCCATCAGCACAGGGGGCGGAAAGACCCAGTACTTC | CAISTGGGKTQYF
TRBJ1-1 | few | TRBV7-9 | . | TGTGCCAGCAGCTTAGGGGCAGGGGATGTAGCTTTCTTT | CASSLGAGDVAFF
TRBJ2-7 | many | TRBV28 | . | TGTGCCAGCAGGCGGTACGAGCAGTACTTC | CASRRYEQYF
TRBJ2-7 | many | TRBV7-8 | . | TGTGCCAGCAGCCAACCCGGGGGCGAGGGCTCCTACGAGCAGTACTTC | CASSQPGGEGSYEQYF
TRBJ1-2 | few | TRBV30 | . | TGTGCCTGGAGTGTACGATTCAGGGAAGATAGCTATGGCTACACCTTC | CAWSVRFREDSYGYTF
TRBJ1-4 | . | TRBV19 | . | TGTGCCAGTAGTATAGTTGACAGTCGAAATGAAAAACTGTTTTTT | CASSIVDSRNEKLFF
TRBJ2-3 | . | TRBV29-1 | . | TGCAGCGTTGAACCGGGAACAGATACGCAGTATTTT | CSVEPGTDTQYF
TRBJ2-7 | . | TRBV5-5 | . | TGTGCCAGCAGCTTGCGTGAAAGATCCTACGAGCAGTACTTC | CASSLRERSYEQYF
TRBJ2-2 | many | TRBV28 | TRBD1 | TGTGCCAGCAGGAGTGGACAGGGACACGGGGAGCTGTTTTTT | CASRSGQGHGELFF
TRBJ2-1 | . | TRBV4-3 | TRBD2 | TGCGCCAGCAGCCAGGACCTAGCGGGAAGCTACAATGAGCAGTTCTTC | CASSQDLAGSYNEQFF
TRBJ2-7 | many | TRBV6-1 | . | TGTGCCAGCAGTTTCCCCCCGAGGGTACTTAACTACGAGCAGTACTTC | CASSFPPRVLNYEQYF
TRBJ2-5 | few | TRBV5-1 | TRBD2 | TGCGCCAGCAGCTTGAGTTCTAGCGGGAGTACAGAGACCCAGTACTTC | CASSLSSSGSTETQYF
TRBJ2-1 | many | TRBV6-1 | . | TGTGCCAGCACTCGGGACTACAATGAGCAGTTCTTC | CASTRDYNEQFF
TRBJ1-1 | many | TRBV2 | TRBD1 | TGTGCCAGCAGTACTGACAGGGGGTCGACTGAAGCTTTCTTT | CASSTDRGSTEAFF
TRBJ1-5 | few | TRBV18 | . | TGTGCCAGCTCTCTAGGACAGACCTCTCAGCCCCAGCATTTT | CASSLGQTSQPQHF
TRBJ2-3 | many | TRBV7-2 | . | TGTGCCAGCAACACAGGCGGAGCTAGCACAGATACGCAGTATTTT | CASNTGGASTDTQYF
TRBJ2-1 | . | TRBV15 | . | TGTGCCACCAGCAGAGAAGGGATCTTAAACAATGAGCAGTTCTTC | CATSREGILNNEQFF
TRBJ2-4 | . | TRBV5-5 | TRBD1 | TGTGCCAGCAGCACCTCTACAGGGGCGGTTCGGAACATTCAGTACTTC | CASSTSTGAVRNIQYF
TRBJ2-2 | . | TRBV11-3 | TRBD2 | TGTGCCAGCAGCTTCCGCGGGAGGGCCTCCGGGGAGCTGTTTTTT | CASSFRGRASGELFF
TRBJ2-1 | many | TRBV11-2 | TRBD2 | TGTGCCAGCAGCTCCCGGACTAGCGGAAATGAGCAGTTCTTC | CASSSRTSGNEQFF
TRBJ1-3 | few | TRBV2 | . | TGTGCCAGCAGAGCGGACGGAAGCTCTGGAAACACCATATATTTT | CASRADGSSGNTIYF
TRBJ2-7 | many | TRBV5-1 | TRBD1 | TGCGCCAGCAGCACAGACAGGGGGCCCGAGCAGTACTTC | CASSTDRGPEQYF
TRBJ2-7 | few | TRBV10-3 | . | TGTGCCACTAGGCGGTCCGAGGAACACGAGCAGTACTTC | CATRRSEEHEQYF
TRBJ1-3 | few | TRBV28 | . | TGTGCCAGCAGTTTAATGACAACTGGAAACACCATATATTTT | CASSLMTTGNTIYF
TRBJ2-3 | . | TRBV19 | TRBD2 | TGTGCCAGTAGTCGGTCGAGCGGGAGGGCCAGGGATACGCAGTATTTT | CASSRSSGRARDTQYF
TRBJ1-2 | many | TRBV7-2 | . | TGTGCCAGCAGCAGCAGAGGGGGAAGGAGTGGCTACACCTTC | CASSSRGGRSGYTF